A selection of T cell receptor beta chains follows, all from one sample in a study of blood T cell repertoires in COVID-19. Here immunoSEQ multiplex PCR was the method, and the copy in TCRdb shows in-frame clones only, minus some. The sample lists roughly 120,000 clones, approximately 86% occurring once. Sequencing input: peripheral blood. These receptor sequences come from a man aged 40-50 years with acute or convalescent COVID-19. Both conserved end residues are part of each CDR3. D genes are given only for firm matches. Clone sizes are given selectively: once, few, many, or a class where the clone is expanded.

-	TRBJ1-1	TRBV5-1	-	TGCGCCAGCAGCTTGGTTGGAGCCATGAACACTGAAGCTTTCTTT	CASSLVGAMNTEAFF
-	TRBJ2-5	TRBV2	-	TGTGCCAACTTAGCGGACAACCAAGAGACCCAGTACTTC	CANLADNQETQYF
-	TRBJ1-6	TRBV2	-	TGTGCCAGCAGTGAAGGCAGGAAGGATTCACCCCTCCACTTT	CASSEGRKDSPLHF
-	TRBJ2-5	TRBV5-1	TRBD2	TGCGCCAGCAGCTTGTTAGCGGGGGGCCAGCAAGAGACCCAGTACTTC	CASSLLAGGQQETQYF
-	TRBJ1-4	TRBV2	TRBD1	TGTGCCAGCATTACCGGGACAGGGAATGAAAAACTGTTTTTT	CASITGTGNEKLFF
-	TRBJ2-7	TRBV19	TRBD1	TGTGCCAGTAGTAGGGGACAGGGGGCGTACGAGCAGTACTTC	CASSRGQGAYEQYF
-	TRBJ1-2	TRBV5-4	-	TGTGCCAGCAGCCTTGACAAGAACTATGGCTACACCTTC	CASSLDKNYGYTF
-	TRBJ1-1	TRBV7-2	-	TGTGCCAGCAGCTTAGAGGGGGGGCAGAACACTGAAGCTTTCTTT	CASSLEGGQNTEAFF
-	TRBJ1-4	TRBV5-1	TRBD1	TGCGCCAGCAGCTTGGCCGGGACAGAGAATGAAAAACTGTTTTTT	CASSLAGTENEKLFF
-	TRBJ1-2	TRBV9	-	TGTGCCAGCAGCGTAGGTCCGCGGGTTGTTGGTGGCTACACCTTC	CASSVGPRVVGGYTF
-	TRBJ2-7	TRBV5-4	-	TGTGCCAGCAGCTGGGCGGGATATCCTAACGAGCAGTACTTC	CASSWAGYPNEQYF
-	TRBJ2-5	TRBV5-1	-	TGCGCCAGCAGCTCCCTAGAGAGCGAGACCCAGTACTTC	CASSSLESETQYF
-	TRBJ2-2	TRBV9	-	TGTGCCAGCAGCGTTGCCGTCGGGGACACCGGGGAGCTGTTTTTT	CASSVAVGDTGELFF
once	TRBJ2-7	TRBV6-2/TRBV6-3	TRBD1	TGTGCCAGCAGTGCTGACAGGGGACTCCCCGGGAACGAGCAGTACTTC	CASSADRGLPGNEQYF
-	TRBJ2-7	TRBV19	TRBD2	TGTGCCAGTAGTATGCCCAGCGGGAGATTCTACGAGCAGTACTTC	CASSMPSGRFYEQYF
-	TRBJ2-1	TRBV19	-	TGTGCCAGTAGTCCCCCCCGGGGGGAGCAGTTCTTC	CASSPPRGEQFF
-	TRBJ1-3	TRBV5-1	TRBD1	TGCGCCAGCAGCTTGTCGACAGGGCTTTCTGGAAACACCATATATTTT	CASSLSTGLSGNTIYF
once	TRBJ1-2	TRBV29-1	-	TGCAGCGGGGGGGGAGGACTTAACTATGGCTACACCTTC	CSGGGGLNYGYTF
-	TRBJ1-6	TRBV21-1	-	TGTGCCAGCAGCAAAGGGGGAGAGGATAATTCACCCCTCCACTTT	CASSKGGEDNSPLHF
once	TRBJ1-3	TRBV6-2/TRBV6-3	-	TGTGCCAGCAGTTACTCGGACACCAACTCTGGAAACACCATATATTTT	CASSYSDTNSGNTIYF
-	TRBJ2-7	TRBV9	-	TGTGCCAGCAGCGTAGGACAGACCTCCTACGAGCAGTACTTC	CASSVGQTSYEQYF
-	TRBJ1-4	TRBV5-1	-	TGCGCCAGCAGCTTGTTCGGTGGGAGGGATTCGGCTAATGAAAAACTGTTTTTT	CASSLFGGRDSANEKLFF
-	TRBJ2-3	TRBV4-2	-	TGTGCCAGCAGCCAAGAGGAGCGGGCTAGCACAGATACGCAGTATTTT	CASSQEERASTDTQYF
-	TRBJ1-5	TRBV12-5	TRBD1	TGTGCTAGTGGTTTGGGGGACAGGGGGCACAATCAGCCCCAGCATTTT	CASGLGDRGHNQPQHF
-	TRBJ1-5	TRBV3-1/TRBV3-2	-	TGTGCCAGCAGCCAAGGTGTAAGTTCGGGAATTAGCAATCAGCCCCAGCATTTT	CASSQGVSSGISNQPQHF
once	TRBJ1-4	TRBV7-2	-	TGTGCCAGCAGCTTAGCGCCAGTTGCGGGGGCGCTTACTAATGAAAAACTGTTTTTT	CASSLAPVAGALTNEKLFF
-	TRBJ2-1	TRBV11-2	TRBD2	TGTGCCAGCAGCTCTATGGGGGGGTCCTACAATGAGCAGTTCTTC	CASSSMGGSYNEQFF
-	TRBJ1-1	TRBV30	-	TGTGCCTGGAGTGTAGATGGGGCGGCTGAAGCTTTCTTT	CAWSVDGAAEAFF
-	TRBJ1-2	TRBV6-6	TRBD1	TGTGCCAGCAGTTACGTGGACAGGGTGAACTATGGCTACACCTTC	CASSYVDRVNYGYTF
-	TRBJ1-2	TRBV10-3	TRBD1	TGTGCCATCAGTGAAAGACAGGGGGCCAACTATGGCTACACCTTC	CAISERQGANYGYTF
-	TRBJ2-1	TRBV6-1	TRBD1	TGTGCCAGCAGTGTTGATGGACAGGGGGCGTACAATGAGCAGTTCTTC	CASSVDGQGAYNEQFF
-	TRBJ2-5	TRBV10-2	TRBD2	TGCGCCAGCAGGGCGGGACTAGCGGGGATGGTCACGGAGACCCAGTACTTC	CASRAGLAGMVTETQYF
-	TRBJ2-5	TRBV5-8	TRBD2	TGTGCCAGCAGCATGGGACTAGCGGGGGCCCAAGAGACCCAGTACTTC	CASSMGLAGAQETQYF
few	TRBJ1-5	TRBV6-1	TRBD1	TGTGCCAGCAGTGAACCAGGGGGCCTGGGCAATCAGCCCCAGCATTTT	CASSEPGGLGNQPQHF
-	TRBJ2-5	TRBV6-5	TRBD1	TGTGCCAGCAGCTGGGACAGGGGAAAAGAGACCCAGTACTTC	CASSWDRGKETQYF
few	TRBJ2-1	TRBV6-4	TRBD2	TGTGCCAGCAGTGCGCTAGCGGGAGTCGGGCAGTTCTTC	CASSALAGVGQFF
-	TRBJ2-5	TRBV3-1/TRBV3-2	-	TGTGCCAGCAGCCAAGTCACAGACACGGCCCAGTACTTC	CASSQVTDTAQYF